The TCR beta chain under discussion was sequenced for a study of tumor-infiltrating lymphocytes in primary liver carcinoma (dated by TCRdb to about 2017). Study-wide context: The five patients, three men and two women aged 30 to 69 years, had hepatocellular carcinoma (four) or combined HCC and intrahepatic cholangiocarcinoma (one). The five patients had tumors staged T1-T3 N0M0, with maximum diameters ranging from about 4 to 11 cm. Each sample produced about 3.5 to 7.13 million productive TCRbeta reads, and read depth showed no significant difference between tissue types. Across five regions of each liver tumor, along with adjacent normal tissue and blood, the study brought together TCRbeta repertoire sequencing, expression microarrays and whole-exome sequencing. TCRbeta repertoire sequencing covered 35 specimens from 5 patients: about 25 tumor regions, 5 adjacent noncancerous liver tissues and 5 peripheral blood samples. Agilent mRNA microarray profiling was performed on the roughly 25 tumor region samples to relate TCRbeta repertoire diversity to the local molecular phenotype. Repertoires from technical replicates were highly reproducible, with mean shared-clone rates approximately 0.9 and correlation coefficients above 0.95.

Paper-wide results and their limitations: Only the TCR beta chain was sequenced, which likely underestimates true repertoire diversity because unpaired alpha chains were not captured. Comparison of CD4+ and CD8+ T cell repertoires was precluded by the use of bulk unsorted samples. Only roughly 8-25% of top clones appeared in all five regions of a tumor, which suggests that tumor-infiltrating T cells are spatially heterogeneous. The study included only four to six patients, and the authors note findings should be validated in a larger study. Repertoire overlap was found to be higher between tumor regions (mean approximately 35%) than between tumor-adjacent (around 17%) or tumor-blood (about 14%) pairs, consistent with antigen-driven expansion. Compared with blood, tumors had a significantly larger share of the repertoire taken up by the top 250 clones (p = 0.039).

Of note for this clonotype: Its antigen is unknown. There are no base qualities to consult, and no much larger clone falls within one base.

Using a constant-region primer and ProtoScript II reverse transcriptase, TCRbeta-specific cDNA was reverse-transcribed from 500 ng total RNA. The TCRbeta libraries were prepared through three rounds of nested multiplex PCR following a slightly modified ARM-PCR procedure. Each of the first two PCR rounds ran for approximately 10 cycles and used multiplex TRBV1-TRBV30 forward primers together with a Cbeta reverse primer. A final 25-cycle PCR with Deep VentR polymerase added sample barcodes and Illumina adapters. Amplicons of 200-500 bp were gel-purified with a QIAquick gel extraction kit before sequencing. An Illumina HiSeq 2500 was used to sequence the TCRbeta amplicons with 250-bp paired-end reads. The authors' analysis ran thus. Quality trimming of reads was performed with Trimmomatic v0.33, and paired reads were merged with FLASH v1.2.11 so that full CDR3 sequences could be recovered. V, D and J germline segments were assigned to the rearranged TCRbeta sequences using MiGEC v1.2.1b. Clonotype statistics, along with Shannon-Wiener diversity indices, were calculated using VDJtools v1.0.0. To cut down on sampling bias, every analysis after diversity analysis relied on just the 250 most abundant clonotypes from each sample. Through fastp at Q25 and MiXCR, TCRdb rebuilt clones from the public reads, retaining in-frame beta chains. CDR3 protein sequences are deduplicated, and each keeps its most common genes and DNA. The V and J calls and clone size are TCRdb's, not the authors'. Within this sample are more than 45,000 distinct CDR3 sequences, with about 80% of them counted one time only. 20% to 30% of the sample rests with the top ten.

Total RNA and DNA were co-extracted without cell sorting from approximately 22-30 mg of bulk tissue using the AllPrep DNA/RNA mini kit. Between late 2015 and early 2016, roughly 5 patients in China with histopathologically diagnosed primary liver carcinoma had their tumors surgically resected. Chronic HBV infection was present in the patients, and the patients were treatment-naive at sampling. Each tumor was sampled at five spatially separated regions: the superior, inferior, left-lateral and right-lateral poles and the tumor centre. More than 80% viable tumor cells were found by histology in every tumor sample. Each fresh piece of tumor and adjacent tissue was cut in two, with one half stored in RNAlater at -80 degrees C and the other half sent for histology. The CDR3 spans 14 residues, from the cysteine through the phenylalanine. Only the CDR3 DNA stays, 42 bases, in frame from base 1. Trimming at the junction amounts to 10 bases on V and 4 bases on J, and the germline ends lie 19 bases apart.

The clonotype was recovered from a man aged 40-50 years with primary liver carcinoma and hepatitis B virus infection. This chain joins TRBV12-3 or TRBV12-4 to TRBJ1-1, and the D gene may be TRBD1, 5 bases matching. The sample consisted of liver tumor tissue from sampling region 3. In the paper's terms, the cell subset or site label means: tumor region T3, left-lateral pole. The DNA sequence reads TGTGCCAACGGTCCCCAACAGGATAGCACTGAAGCTTTCTTT. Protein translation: CANGPQQDSTEAFF.